This TCR beta chain was observed in a study of T cells in Graves' hyperthyroidism and ophthalmopathy. Germline V gene lookup returns CDR1 SGHNT and CDR2 YYREEE (reference sequence). This CDR3 is 14 amino acids long. V lost 4 bases, J lost 3 bases, and 3 bases stayed unmatched. Regions amplified from RNA transcripts were the TCR beta CDR3 regions. The TCR CDR3 was amplified in a first-round RT-PCR using the HTBI primer set. TCRdb analysed the multiplex PCR reads with MiXCR anew, one entry per CDR3 protein. Of a few hundred thousand distinct CDR3 sequences listed, approximately 19% are singletons. This clonotype has more than one count but fewer than ten.

Sequencing was carried out using blood. The TCR sequence derives from a man aged 50-59 years with Graves' ophthalmopathy. The chain uses TRBV5-4 and TRBJ2-7; the match to TRBD2 covers 11 bases. In DNA form, the CDR3 reads TGTGCCAGCAGCCAGGGACTAGCGGTCTACGAGCAGTACTTC. Protein product: CASSQGLAVYEQYF.